The table lists the clone carrying this T cell receptor beta chain with many counts. The target antigen is unknown. A TCRbeta library incorporating unique molecular identifiers was prepared. MiXCR, run by TCRdb on the PCR reads, gives a single entry per CDR3 protein. The sample records some 300,000 distinct CDR3 sequences, around a tenth being singletons. This specimen belongs to a study of T-cell reconstitution after alpha-beta-depleted transplantation in children. Study-wide points: Several hundred expanded graft clones reportedly gave rise to the alpha-beta T cells present about two months after transplant.

The length of the CDR3 is 13 residues. V lost 9 bases to trimming and J lost 1 base, with 12 bases between them. Germline values: CDR1 SEHNR, CDR2 FQNEAQ (reference sequence). This sequence was found in a boy under two years old with acute myeloid leukemia, due to receive a stem cell transplant. The V call is TRBV7-9, the J call TRBJ1-1; D perhaps matches TRBD1 (6 bases). The sequences come from PBMCs, collected before TCRalphabeta/CD19-depleted stem cell transplant. The CDR3 nucleotides read TGTGCCAGTTTATCCAGGGGGAACACTGAAGCTTTCTTT. This sequence encodes CASLSRGNTEAFF.